These 27 T cell receptor beta chains originate from one sample sequenced in a study of CD8+ T cells in alopecia areata. Following RNA extraction, reverse transcription yielded cDNA that acted as the sequencing template. Some clones are missing from TCRdb's copy, which holds only in-frame ones; the method was immunoSEQ multiplex PCR. Of around 160,000 clones in the sample, 40% to 50% are singletons; the top ten hold around 6.8%. Sequencing was done on a sample of CD4+ T cells sorted from blood. These receptors originate from a human donor with alopecia areata.

The DNA for the CDR3 is TGTGCCAGCAGCTTAGCTGGGTCCACAGATACGCAGTATTTT. It yields the protein CASSLAGSTDTQYF. The V gene is TRBV7-9, the J gene TRBJ2-3, with D uncertain. CDR3 length: 14 residues. V was shortened by 0 bases and J by 2 bases, with 6 bases between the two germline ends. Germline loops: CDR1 SEHNR, CDR2 FQNEAQ (reference sequence). The full variable domain, in which reference TRBV7-9 and TRBJ2-3 provide the parts outside the CDR3, is DTGVSQNPRHKITKRGQNVTFRCDPISEHNRLYWYRQTLGQGPEFLTYFQNEAQLEKSRLLSDRFSAERPKGSFSTLEIQRTEQGDSAMYLCASSLAGSTDTQYFGPGTRLTVL.

The chain carries TRBV2 and TRBJ2-3, with 7 nucleotides matching TRBD1. Germline V gene lookup returns CDR1 SNHLY and CDR2 FYNNEI. There are 13 residues in the CDR3. V trimming: 7 bases; J trimming: 10 bases; junction bases outside the gene matches: 11. CDR3 protein: CASTRRQGIAQYF. In DNA form, the CDR3 reads TGTGCCAGCACCCGAAGACAGGGTATAGCGCAGTATTTT.

The rearrangement joins TRBV5-6 to TRBJ1-2; 7 bases fit TRBD1. V was clipped by 6 bases and J by 4 bases; unmatched bases: 12. Germline CDR1 SGHDT, CDR2 YYEEEE. The CDR3 has 15 residues. Here the CDR3 DNA reads TGTGCCAGCAACAACCGTCAGACAGGGAGCTATGGCTACACCTTC. Its translation is CASNNRQTGSYGYTF.

The sample holds a few counts of this clone. The chain links TRBV7-6 to TRBJ2-1, with TRBD2 matching over 13 bases. The CDR3 totals 16 residues. The J segment lost 6 bases and the V segment lost 5 bases, leaving 7 bases of the junction unmatched. Germline CDR1 is SGHVS and CDR2 is FNYEAQ. The CDR3 here is CASSATSGRGINEQFF. The DNA for the CDR3 is TGTGCCAGCAGCGCCACTAGCGGGAGGGGGATCAATGAGCAGTTCTTC.

This clone came up a few times. V and J are TRBV7-9 and TRBJ2-3; D not certain. This CDR3 is 13 amino acids long. The V gene lost 11 bases and the J gene lost 2 bases, with 14 bases spanning the gap. Germline loops: CDR1 SEHNR, CDR2 FQNEAQ (reference sequence). The CDR3 is CASVYWATDTQYF. CDR3 sequence (DNA): TGTGCCTCGGTTTATTGGGCCACAGATACGCAGTATTTT.

The genes are TRBV5-1 and TRBJ2-5; 10 bases fit TRBD1. Germline V gives CDR1 SGHRS, CDR2 YFSETQ. CDR3 size: 15 residues. Germline trimming cut 4 bases from V and 3 bases from J; bases unmatched to any gene: 6. CDR3 sequence: CASSPRDRGEETQYF. As DNA, the CDR3 is TGCGCCAGCAGCCCCCGGGACAGGGGAGAAGAGACCCAGTACTTC.

This sequence joins TRBV6-1 and TRBJ1-2; TRBD1 might be the D (6 bases). CDR3 length: 12 amino acids. Germline V gene data show CDR1 as MNHNS and CDR2 as SASEGT. V was clipped by 4 bases and J by 8 bases, with 11 bases between them. The CDR3: CASSAHRDGYTF. The CDR3 coding sequence is TGTGCCAGCAGTGCCCACAGGGACGGCTACACCTTC.

This chain uses TRBV30 with TRBJ1-1, with D uncertain. The CDR3 sequence is 13 residues long. Per germline, CDR1 GTSNPN and CDR2 SVGIG (reference sequence). V was trimmed by 7 bases and J by 8 bases, leaving 20 bases between them. Written as DNA, the CDR3 is TGTGCCTACCAAGGGCAATTTGATTCCGAAGCTTTCTTT. Protein sequence: CAYQGQFDSEAFF.

This clone was counted a single time. This chain links TRBV30 with TRBJ2-7, with TRBD2 matching 10 bases. V shed 1 base, J shed 6 bases, and the junction held 9 bases outside the gene matches. The germline CDR1 and CDR2 sequences are GTSNPN and SVGIG (reference sequence). This CDR3 spans 15 amino acids. CDR3 coding DNA: TGTGCCTGGAGTGGAACTAGCGGGATCTCTTTCGAGCAGTACTTC. This encodes CAWSGTSGISFEQYF.

The chain links TRBV28 to TRBJ2-7; a weak D match, TRBD2 (6 bases). The CDR3 has 13 amino acids. Germline V CDR1 and CDR2: MDHEN, SYDVKM. V lost 8 bases and J 0 bases, leaving 11 bases between the germline ends. The CDR3: CASRSGSSYEQYF. The CDR3 nucleotides are TGTGCCAGCCGGAGCGGGTCCTCCTACGAGCAGTACTTC.

The genes are TRBV7-2 and TRBJ2-7, with D perhaps TRBD2 (6 bases). V lost 5 bases and J 4 bases, leaving 12 bases between the germline ends. This CDR3 spans 13 amino acids. Germline CDR1 and CDR2: SGHTA and FQGNSA. CDR3 sequence (DNA): TGTGCCAGCAGCCAGACTAGTCCTTACGAGCAGTACTTC. This codes for CASSQTSPYEQYF.

The chain employs TRBV11-2 and TRBJ2-3; TRBD1 matches 9 bases. Germline CDR1 is SGHAT and CDR2 is FQNNGV. Trimming removed 5 bases from V and 4 bases from J; junction bases left unmatched: 7. The CDR3 is 15 residues long. The chain's CDR3 is CASSLMGQGADTQYF. CDR3 coding DNA: TGTGCCAGCAGCCTTATGGGACAGGGAGCAGATACGCAGTATTTT.

The CDR3 nucleotides are TGCAGCGCAACAGCGAGAGGGGGAACAGATACGCAGTATTTT. Translating gives CSATARGGTDTQYF. This rearrangement joins TRBV29-1 to TRBJ2-3, with D perhaps matching TRBD1 (6 bases). V lost 7 bases to trimming and J lost 3 bases, with 17 bases between them. Germline lookup yields CDR1 SQVTM and CDR2 ANQGSEA. There are 14 residues in the CDR3.

This clone was detected only a few times. The chain links TRBV5-6 to TRBJ2-3; D is unresolved. V shed 4 bases and J shed 7 bases, with 10 bases lying between them. The germline CDR1 and CDR2 sequences are SGHDT and YYEEEE. The CDR3 covers 12 residues. In DNA form, the CDR3 reads TGTGCCAGCAGCCGAGGAGTTTATACGCAGTATTTT. Its protein product is CASSRGVYTQYF.

In its sample, this clone was seen a few times. The chain couples TRBV4-1 to TRBJ1-5; D remains unclear. The CDR3 has 19 residues. V lost 0 bases, J lost 3 bases, and 21 bases lay in between. In germline, CDR1 is MGHRA, CDR2 YSYEKL. The chain's CDR3 is CASSQDGGGISRSNQPQHF. The CDR3 DNA is TGCGCCAGCAGCCAAGATGGTGGAGGAATCTCCAGGTCCAATCAGCCCCAGCATTTT.

This rearrangement joins TRBV19 to TRBJ1-1, with TRBD1 identical over 7 bases. Looked up from germline, CDR1 is LNHDA and CDR2 is SQIVND (reference sequence). The CDR3 is 14 amino acids. V lost 7 bases, J lost 5 bases, and 10 bases stayed unmatched. The CDR3 reads CASIPGQQSTEAFF. DNA for the CDR3: TGTGCCAGTATCCCGGGACAGCAGAGTACTGAAGCTTTCTTT.

This clone showed up just a few times. The chain combines TRBV7-9 with TRBJ1-2; tentative D call: TRBD1 (5 bases). The V and J ends lost 5 bases and 4 bases respectively, with 17 bases between them. This CDR3 comprises 15 residues. Per the germline V gene, CDR1 is SEHNR and CDR2 is FQNEAQ (reference sequence). For the CDR3, the DNA is TGTGCCAGCAGCCCGACCGACAGAAACTCCTATGGCTACACCTTC. As protein: CASSPTDRNSYGYTF. The entire variable domain, with the rest obtained from reference TRBV7-9 and TRBJ1-2, is as follows: DTGVSQNPRHKITKRGQNVTFRCDPISEHNRLYWYRQTLGQGPEFLTYFQNEAQLEKSRLLSDRFSAERPKGSFSTLEIQRTEQGDSAMYLCASSPTDRNSYGYTFGSGTRLTVV.

V gene TRBV11-2 combines with J gene TRBJ2-2; possibly TRBD2 for D (6 bases). Trimming cost V 7 bases and J 6 bases, with 15 bases left between them. This CDR3 is built from 14 residues. In germline, CDR1 is SGHAT, CDR2 FQNNGV. The CDR3 loop is CASKAGLTPGELFF. The CDR3 DNA follows: TGTGCCAGCAAGGCGGGATTAACTCCCGGGGAGCTGTTTTTT.

V is TRBV30 and J is TRBJ1-2; D is perhaps TRBD1 (6 bases). The length of the CDR3 is 12 residues. V was shortened by 3 bases and J by 3 bases, with 8 bases between the two germline ends. Germline CDR1 is GTSNPN and CDR2 is SVGIG (reference sequence). In DNA, the CDR3 is TGTGCCTGGAGCGACAGGTACTATGGCTACACCTTC. Its translation is CAWSDRYYGYTF.

This chain links TRBV5-1 with TRBJ2-1; D not certain. With 1 base removed from V and 0 bases from J, the gap between germline ends came to 8 bases. This CDR3 region has 15 residues. Germline loops: CDR1 SGHRS, CDR2 YFSETQ. The CDR3 sequence is CASSLYQSSYNEQFF. CDR3 coding DNA: TGCGCCAGCAGCTTGTACCAGAGCTCCTACAATGAGCAGTTCTTC.

Comments on this clone: In the same sample, other DNA sequences code for this CDR3. The chain uses TRBV5-1 and TRBJ2-5; D is unresolved. CDR1 is SGHRS, CDR2 YFSETQ, per germline. The CDR3 consists of 12 residues. V lost 2 bases and J lost 0, with 2 bases in between. The CDR3 region is CASSFDQETQYF. The CDR3 nucleotides read TGCGCCAGCAGCTTTGACCAAGAGACCCAGTACTTC. The complete variable domain, with remaining parts taken from reference TRBV5-1 and TRBJ2-5, reads KAGVTQTPRYLIKTRGQQVTLSCSPISGHRSVSWYQQTPGQGLQFLFEYFSETQRNKGNFPGRFSGRQFSNSRSEMNVSTLELGDSALYLCASSFDQETQYFGPGTRLLVL.

The sample holds a few counts of this clone. The chain carries TRBV19 and TRBJ2-1; D is unresolved. The V gene's germline CDR1 is LNHDA and CDR2 SQIVND (reference sequence). This CDR3 spans 13 amino acids. With 3 bases removed from V and 9 bases from J, the gap between germline ends came to 12 bases. CDR3 region: CASSIDRLTEQFF. The DNA for the CDR3 is TGTGCCAGTAGTATCGACCGGCTAACTGAGCAGTTCTTC. Full variable domain (remainder filled in from reference TRBV19 and TRBJ2-1): DGGITQSPKYLFRKEGQNVTLSCEQNLNHDAMYWYRQDPGQGLRLIYYSQIVNDFQKGDIAEGYSVSREKKESFPLTVTSAQKNPTAFYLCASSIDRLTEQFFGPGTRLTVL.

This clone has a handful of counts. The CDR3 DNA reads TGCAGCGTTCGTCACAGCTCCTACGAGCAGTACTTC. This translates into CSVRHSSYEQYF. The genes are TRBV29-1 and TRBJ2-7, with D unresolved. Trimming removed 5 bases at V and 0 bases at J, with 8 bases between. CDR1 SQVTM and CDR2 ANQGSEA come from the germline V gene. The CDR3 length is 12 residues.

This clone was seen a handful of times. An end of the junction does not agree with germline; a read error may underlie this. The gene calls are TRBV30 and TRBJ1-4; D unclear. Germline V gene sequence: CDR1 GTSNPN, CDR2 SVGIG (reference sequence). This CDR3 contains 15 residues. CDR3 loop: CAWSVRAATNEKLFF. DNA for the CDR3: TGTGCCTGGAGTGTAAGAGCGGCAACCAATGAAAAACTGTTTTTT.

The sample holds a few counts of this clone. V usage is TRBV27 and J usage is TRBJ2-3; no clear D. V was trimmed by 5 bases and J by 2 bases, leaving 8 bases between them. Looked up from germline, CDR1 is MNHEY and CDR2 is SMNVEV (reference sequence). The CDR3 length is 13 residues. The CDR3, as DNA: TGTGCCAGCAGTGTACAACTCACAGATACGCAGTATTTT. Translation: CASSVQLTDTQYF.

About this clone itself: A junction boundary mismatches the germline segment, possibly from a read error. V and J are TRBV7-7 and TRBJ2-5, with D possibly being TRBD2 (6 bases). The CDR3 runs 13 residues. Germline loops: CDR1 SSHAT, CDR2 FNYEAQ (reference sequence). The CDR3 here is CASSSGRQETQYF. The CDR3 region has the DNA TGTGCTAGCAGCTCCGGGAGACAAGAGACCCAGTACTTC. Full variable domain (missing parts from reference TRBV7-7 and TRBJ2-5): GAGVSQSPRYKVTKRGQDVTLRCDPISSHATLYWYQQALGQGPEFLTYFNYEAQPDKSGLPSDRFSAERPEGSISTLTIQRTEQRDSAMYRCASSSGRQETQYFGPGTRLLVL.

In its sample, this clone was seen a few times. The chain recombines TRBV7-9 with TRBJ2-3, with 7 bases matching TRBD1. The CDR3 extends over 14 amino acids. After removal of 8 bases from V and 1 base from J, the junction contained 6 bases not matched to a gene. The V gene's germline CDR1 is SEHNR and CDR2 FQNEAQ (reference sequence). DNA of the CDR3: TGTGCCAGCGCAAAGGGGGCCGGCACAGATACGCAGTATTTT. Amino acid sequence: CASAKGAGTDTQYF.